A selection of T cell receptor beta chains follows, all from one sample in a study of blood T cell repertoires in COVID-19. Method: immunoSEQ multiplex PCR; TCRdb's copy keeps in-frame clones and lacks some. The sample holds 190,000 or so clones, about nine tenths seen once. Sequenced: peripheral blood. These receptors originate from a woman between 70 and 85 years old with acute or convalescent COVID-19. The CDR3 runs from the conserved cysteine through the conserved F or W. The D gene is left open where the match is weak. Not all rows give a size; the values are once, few, many and, for expanded clones, a class.

clone size: NA
V gene: TRBV15
D gene: NA
J gene: TRBJ1-1
CDR3 protein: CATSGDSSWSLAFF
CDR3 DNA: TGTGCCACCAGCGGAGATTCGAGTTGGAGTCTGGCTTTCTTT

clone size: NA
V gene: TRBV4-3
D gene: NA
J gene: TRBJ2-7
CDR3 protein: CASSQDSGGNYEQYF
CDR3 DNA: TGCGCCAGCAGCCAAGATTCTGGGGGGAACTACGAGCAGTACTTC

clone size: NA
V gene: TRBV7-2
D gene: TRBD2
J gene: TRBJ2-5
CDR3 protein: CASSPPPGLPDQETQYF
CDR3 DNA: TGTGCCAGCAGCCCTCCTCCGGGACTACCAGATCAAGAGACCCAGTACTTC

clone size: NA
V gene: TRBV6-2/TRBV6-3
D gene: NA
J gene: TRBJ2-1
CDR3 protein: CASSYFGGTNEQFF
CDR3 DNA: TGTGCCAGCAGTTACTTCGGGGGAACCAATGAGCAGTTCTTC

clone size: NA
V gene: TRBV5-5
D gene: TRBD1
J gene: TRBJ2-5
CDR3 protein: CASSFKDRGLLETQYF
CDR3 DNA: TGTGCCAGCAGCTTTAAGGACAGGGGGCTTTTGGAGACCCAGTACTTC

clone size: NA
V gene: TRBV15
D gene: NA
J gene: TRBJ1-5
CDR3 protein: CATSREGRYNQPQHF
CDR3 DNA: TGTGCCACCAGCAGAGAGGGCAGGTACAATCAGCCCCAGCATTTT

clone size: NA
V gene: TRBV5-6
D gene: NA
J gene: TRBJ1-4
CDR3 protein: CASSLWGPNEKLFF
CDR3 DNA: TGTGCCAGCAGCTTATGGGGGCCCAATGAAAAACTGTTTTTT

clone size: NA
V gene: TRBV19
D gene: NA
J gene: TRBJ1-5
CDR3 protein: CASSIEAGRGDHQPQHF
CDR3 DNA: TGTGCCAGTAGTATAGAGGCCGGCAGGGGTGATCATCAGCCCCAGCATTTT

clone size: NA
V gene: TRBV29-1
D gene: NA
J gene: TRBJ1-4
CDR3 protein: CSVLDTQRKLFF
CDR3 DNA: TGCAGCGTTCTGGACACTCAAAGAAAACTGTTTTTT

clone size: NA
V gene: TRBV16
D gene: NA
J gene: TRBJ1-2
CDR3 protein: CASSPGRDLGPF
CDR3 DNA: TGTGCCAGCAGCCCCGGACGGGACTTGGGGCCCTTC

clone size: NA
V gene: TRBV7-9
D gene: TRBD1
J gene: TRBJ2-2
CDR3 protein: CASSRLDRGLTGELFF
CDR3 DNA: TGTGCCAGCAGCAGATTGGACAGGGGGCTTACCGGGGAGCTGTTTTTT

clone size: NA
V gene: TRBV7-9
D gene: NA
J gene: TRBJ2-4
CDR3 protein: CASSLQGGVNIQYF
CDR3 DNA: TGTGCCAGCAGCTTACAGGGGGGCGTAAACATTCAGTACTTC

clone size: NA
V gene: TRBV29-1
D gene: NA
J gene: TRBJ1-1
CDR3 protein: CSVGASRSEAFF
CDR3 DNA: TGCAGCGTTGGGGCGTCGAGATCTGAAGCTTTCTTT

clone size: once
V gene: TRBV7-9
D gene: NA
J gene: TRBJ1-1
CDR3 protein: CASSLTRQDSEAFF
CDR3 DNA: TGTGCCAGCAGCTTGACGCGACAGGATTCTGAAGCTTTCTTT

clone size: NA
V gene: TRBV10-1
D gene: NA
J gene: TRBJ2-2
CDR3 protein: CASILPTGELFF
CDR3 DNA: TGCGCCAGCATCCTTCCCACCGGGGAGCTGTTTTTT

clone size: NA
V gene: TRBV7-2
D gene: NA
J gene: TRBJ2-7
CDR3 protein: CASSLVTGSHEQYF
CDR3 DNA: TGTGCCAGCAGCTTAGTTACCGGGAGCCACGAGCAGTACTTC

clone size: NA
V gene: TRBV27
D gene: TRBD1
J gene: TRBJ2-3
CDR3 protein: CASSLGQGVDTQYF
CDR3 DNA: TGTGCCAGCAGTTTGGGACAGGGGGTGGATACGCAGTATTTT

clone size: NA
V gene: TRBV10-2
D gene: TRBD2
J gene: TRBJ2-1
CDR3 protein: CASSRPSGNSYNEQFF
CDR3 DNA: TGCGCCAGCAGTAGACCTAGCGGGAACTCCTACAATGAGCAGTTCTTC

clone size: NA
V gene: TRBV28
D gene: NA
J gene: TRBJ2-5
CDR3 protein: CASSLQGGETQYF
CDR3 DNA: TGTGCCAGCAGTTTACAGGGAGGAGAGACCCAGTACTTC

clone size: few
V gene: TRBV7-8
D gene: TRBD1
J gene: TRBJ1-6
CDR3 protein: CASSKMGDRNSPLHF
CDR3 DNA: TGTGCCAGCAGCAAAATGGGGGACAGAAATTCACCCCTCCACTTT

clone size: NA
V gene: TRBV18
D gene: TRBD1
J gene: TRBJ1-4
CDR3 protein: CASSPTTGSRSEKLFF
CDR3 DNA: TGTGCCAGCTCACCGACGACAGGGAGTAGGAGTGAAAAACTGTTTTTT

clone size: NA
V gene: TRBV3-1/TRBV3-2
D gene: NA
J gene: TRBJ1-3
CDR3 protein: CASSYTGSTIYF
CDR3 DNA: TGTGCCAGCAGCTACACAGGATCCACCATATATTTT

clone size: NA
V gene: TRBV6-1
D gene: TRBD1
J gene: TRBJ1-3
CDR3 protein: CASSDRTGSSGNTIYF
CDR3 DNA: TGTGCCAGCAGTGACCGGACAGGGAGCTCTGGAAACACCATATATTTT

clone size: NA
V gene: TRBV3-1/TRBV3-2
D gene: TRBD1
J gene: TRBJ1-4
CDR3 protein: CASSPPRTGGEEKLFF
CDR3 DNA: TGTGCCAGCAGCCCTCCTAGGACAGGCGGAGAAGAAAAACTGTTTTTT

clone size: many
V gene: TRBV10-3
D gene: TRBD1
J gene: TRBJ1-2
CDR3 protein: CAISEFGTGGRGYTF
CDR3 DNA: TGTGCCATCAGTGAGTTTGGGACAGGGGGTAGAGGCTACACCTTC

clone size: once
V gene: TRBV19
D gene: TRBD1
J gene: TRBJ1-3
CDR3 protein: CASTNRGQGTGNTIYF
CDR3 DNA: TGTGCCAGTACCAACCGGGGACAGGGGACTGGAAACACCATATATTTT

clone size: NA
V gene: TRBV6-6
D gene: NA
J gene: TRBJ2-7
CDR3 protein: CASSSDRVKFGEQYF
CDR3 DNA: TGTGCCAGCAGTTCCGACCGGGTAAAGTTCGGCGAGCAGTACTTC

clone size: NA
V gene: TRBV3-1/TRBV3-2
D gene: TRBD1
J gene: TRBJ1-5
CDR3 protein: CASSLGQAGQPQHF
CDR3 DNA: TGTGCCAGCAGCTTGGGACAGGCGGGTCAGCCCCAGCATTTT

clone size: NA
V gene: TRBV5-1
D gene: TRBD2
J gene: TRBJ2-3
CDR3 protein: CASSSSWRGGTDTQYF
CDR3 DNA: TGCGCCAGCAGCTCCTCCTGGCGGGGGGGCACAGATACGCAGTATTTT

clone size: NA
V gene: TRBV19
D gene: TRBD1
J gene: TRBJ2-2
CDR3 protein: CASSIGAGGTGELFF
CDR3 DNA: TGTGCCAGTAGTATAGGGGCAGGGGGCACCGGGGAGCTGTTTTTT

clone size: NA
V gene: TRBV11-1
D gene: NA
J gene: TRBJ1-4
CDR3 protein: CASSHLPATNEKLFF
CDR3 DNA: TGTGCCAGCAGCCATCTTCCGGCAACTAATGAAAAACTGTTTTTT

clone size: once
V gene: TRBV7-2
D gene: NA
J gene: TRBJ2-5
CDR3 protein: CASSLARGGLETQYF
CDR3 DNA: TGTGCCAGCAGCTTAGCTAGGGGGGGCCTTGAGACCCAGTACTTC

clone size: NA
V gene: TRBV3-1/TRBV3-2
D gene: NA
J gene: TRBJ2-1
CDR3 protein: CASSQGRSGGRYNEQFF
CDR3 DNA: TGTGCCAGCAGCCAAGGGCGGAGCGGTGGGCGGTACAATGAGCAGTTCTTC

clone size: NA
V gene: TRBV6-6
D gene: NA
J gene: TRBJ2-3
CDR3 protein: CASSYSAGTDTQYF
CDR3 DNA: TGTGCCAGCAGTTACTCGGCGGGCACAGATACGCAGTATTTT

clone size: NA
V gene: TRBV28
D gene: NA
J gene: TRBJ1-4
CDR3 protein: CASIESGANEKLFF
CDR3 DNA: TGTGCCAGCATCGAATCCGGGGCTAATGAAAAACTGTTTTTT

clone size: once
V gene: TRBV18
D gene: TRBD1
J gene: TRBJ1-1
CDR3 protein: CASLADRDTEAFF
CDR3 DNA: TGTGCCAGCTTGGCGGACAGGGACACTGAAGCTTTCTTT

clone size: NA
V gene: TRBV6-2/TRBV6-3
D gene: NA
J gene: TRBJ1-1
CDR3 protein: CASSYSRRNTEAFF
CDR3 DNA: TGTGCCAGCAGTTACTCGCGAAGGAACACTGAAGCTTTCTTT